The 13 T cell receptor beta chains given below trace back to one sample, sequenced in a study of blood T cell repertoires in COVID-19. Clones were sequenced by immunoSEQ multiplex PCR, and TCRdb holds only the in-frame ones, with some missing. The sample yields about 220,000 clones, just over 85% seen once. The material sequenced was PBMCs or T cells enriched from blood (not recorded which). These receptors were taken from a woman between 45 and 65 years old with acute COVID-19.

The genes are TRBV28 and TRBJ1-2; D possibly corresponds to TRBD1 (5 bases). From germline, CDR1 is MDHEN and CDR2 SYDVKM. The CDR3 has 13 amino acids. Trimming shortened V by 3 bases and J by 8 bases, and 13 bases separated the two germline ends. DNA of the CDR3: TGTGCCAGCAGTTTTAGAAGGGGTTGGGGCTACACCTTC. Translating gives CASSFRRGWGYTF.

The CDR3 DNA reads TGTGCCAGCAGAAGGTTAGGGCGGGCTAGCACAGATACGCAGTATTTT. Amino acid sequence: CASRRLGRASTDTQYF. The V call is TRBV27, the J call TRBJ2-3; maybe TRBD2 (5 bases). Trimming removed 6 bases at V and 0 bases at J, with 16 bases between. The germline gives CDR1 MNHEY, CDR2 SMNVEV (reference sequence). The CDR3 consists of 16 residues.

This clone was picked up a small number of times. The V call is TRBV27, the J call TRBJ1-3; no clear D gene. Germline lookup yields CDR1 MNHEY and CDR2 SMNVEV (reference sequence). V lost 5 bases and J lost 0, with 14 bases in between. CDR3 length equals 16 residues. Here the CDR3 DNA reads TGTGCCAGCAGTCCGCGATCCCGCTACTCTGGAAACACCATATATTTT. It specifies CASSPRSRYSGNTIYF.

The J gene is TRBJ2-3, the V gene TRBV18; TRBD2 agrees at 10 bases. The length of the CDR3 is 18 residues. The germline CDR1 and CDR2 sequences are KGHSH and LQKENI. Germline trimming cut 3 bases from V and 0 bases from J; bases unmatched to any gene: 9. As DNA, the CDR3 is TGTGCCAGCTCACCGTTAGCGGGAGGAAGGTCAAGCACAGATACGCAGTATTTT. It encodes CASSPLAGGRSSTDTQYF.

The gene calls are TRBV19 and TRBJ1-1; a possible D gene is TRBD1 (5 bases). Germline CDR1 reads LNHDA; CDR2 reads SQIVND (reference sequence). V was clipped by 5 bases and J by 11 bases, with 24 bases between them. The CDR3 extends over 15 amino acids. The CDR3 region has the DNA TGTGCCAGTAGTCCCCGCGGGCTTATCCGGGAGGGGGCTTTCTTT. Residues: CASSPRGLIREGAFF.

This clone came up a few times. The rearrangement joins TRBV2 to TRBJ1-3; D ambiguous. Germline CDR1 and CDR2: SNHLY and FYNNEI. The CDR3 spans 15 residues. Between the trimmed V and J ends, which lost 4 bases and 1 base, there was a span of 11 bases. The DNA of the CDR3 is TGTGCCAGCAGTGTAGTCCCGATATCTGGAAACACCATATATTTT. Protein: CASSVVPISGNTIYF.

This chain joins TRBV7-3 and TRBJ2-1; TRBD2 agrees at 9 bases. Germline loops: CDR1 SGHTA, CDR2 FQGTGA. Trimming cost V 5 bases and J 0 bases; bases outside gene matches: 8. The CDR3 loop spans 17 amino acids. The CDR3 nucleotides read TGTGCCAGCAGCCCAACACTAGCGGGTTTCTCCTACAATGAGCAGTTCTTC. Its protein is CASSPTLAGFSYNEQFF.

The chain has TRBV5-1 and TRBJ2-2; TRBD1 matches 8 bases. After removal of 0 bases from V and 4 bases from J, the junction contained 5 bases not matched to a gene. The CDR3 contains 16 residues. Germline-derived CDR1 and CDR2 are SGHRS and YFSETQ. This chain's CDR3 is CASSLAAGGGTGELFF. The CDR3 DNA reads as TGCGCCAGCAGCTTGGCCGCAGGGGGCGGCACCGGGGAGCTGTTTTTT.

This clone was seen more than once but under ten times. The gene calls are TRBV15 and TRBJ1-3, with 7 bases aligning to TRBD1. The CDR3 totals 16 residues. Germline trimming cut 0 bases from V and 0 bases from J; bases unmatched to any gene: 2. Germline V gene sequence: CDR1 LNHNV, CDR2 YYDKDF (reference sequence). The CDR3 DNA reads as TGTGCCACCAGCAGAGATCAGGGGGACTCTGGAAACACCATATATTTT. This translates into CATSRDQGDSGNTIYF.

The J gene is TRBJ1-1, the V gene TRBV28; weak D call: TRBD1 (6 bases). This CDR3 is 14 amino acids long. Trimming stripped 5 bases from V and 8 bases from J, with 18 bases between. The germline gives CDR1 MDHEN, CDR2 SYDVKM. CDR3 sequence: CASSLSGDAREAFF. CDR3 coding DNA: TGTGCCAGCAGTCTATCAGGGGATGCCCGCGAAGCTTTCTTT.

Written as DNA, the CDR3 is TGTGCCTGTACAGGGAAAATGGATCAGCCCCAGCATTTT. This gives the protein CACTGKMDQPQHF. V is TRBV6-5 and J is TRBJ1-5; D is perhaps TRBD1 (6 bases). Germline CDR1 is MNHEY and CDR2 is SVGAGI. V lost 11 bases to trimming and J lost 5 bases, with 16 bases between them. The length of the CDR3 is 13 residues.

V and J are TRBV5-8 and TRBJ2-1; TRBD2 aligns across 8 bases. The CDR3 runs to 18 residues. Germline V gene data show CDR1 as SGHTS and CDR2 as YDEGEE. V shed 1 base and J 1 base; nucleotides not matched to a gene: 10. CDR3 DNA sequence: TGTGCCAGCAGCTTGAATCCCGGTAGCGGGGCATCCTACAATGAGCAGTTCTTC. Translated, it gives CASSLNPGSGASYNEQFF.

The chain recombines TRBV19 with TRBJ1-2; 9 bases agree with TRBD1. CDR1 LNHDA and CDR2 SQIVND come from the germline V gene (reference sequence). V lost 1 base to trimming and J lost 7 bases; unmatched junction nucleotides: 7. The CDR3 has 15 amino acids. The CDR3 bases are TGTGCCAGTAGTATAGCGCTACAGGGGGCTCTTGGCTACACCTTC. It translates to CASSIALQGALGYTF.